The clone carrying this T cell receptor beta chain was counted a few times. Its antigen is as yet unknown. All CD4+ cells other than CD45RA+CCR7+CD95- naive cells were sorted as memory, over 95% pure. Ex vivo total memory CD4+ cells were sequenced at deep level. Clones were sequenced by immunoSEQ multiplex PCR, and TCRdb holds only the in-frame ones, with some missing. The sample lists around 26,000 clones, roughly 80% occurring once. The data stem from a study of human CD4 T cells and Enterobacteriaceae. Study-wide points: Ex vivo reactivity came only from nucleotide matches to CFSE-low cultures.

Trimming cost V 2 bases and J 3 bases, with 11 bases left between them. The CDR3 length is 15 residues. Germline CDR1 is SGHNT and CDR2 is YENEEA. The chain carries TRBV11-3 and TRBJ2-1; D is possibly TRBD1 or TRBD2 (6 bases each). The clonotype comes from a human donor in good health. What was sequenced was memory CD4+ T cells from blood. The CDR3 is CASSLMEGGYNEQFF. CDR3 nucleotide sequence: TGTGCCAGCAGCTTAATGGAGGGGGGCTACAATGAGCAGTTCTTC.